The source of this T cell receptor (beta chain) is a study of tumor and adjacent non-tumor tissue in lung cancer. Three rounds of nested PCR, following a modified ARM-PCR protocol, produced the TCRbeta library. TCRdb independently ran MiXCR on the multiplex PCR reads; one entry per CDR3 protein. The sample carries about 100,000 distinct CDR3 sequences, 55% to 65% recorded once. The CDR3 is made up of 13 amino acids. This sample's RNA came from whole unsorted tissue. The normal lung tissue was taken more than 3 cm from the tumor edge. Comment on this clonotype: Its matching antigen is unknown. The junction does not match germline at one end; this may be a read error.

The study's findings and limits: Significantly higher TCR diversity was found in tumor than normal lung.

The clonotype comes from a man aged 25 to 40 with non-small cell lung cancer. The V call is TRBV12-3 or TRBV12-4, the J call TRBJ1-2; TRBD1 agrees at 9 bases. Sequencing was done on a sample of distant non-tumor lung tissue. The CDR3 sequence is CASTPGQGYGYIF. Here the CDR3 DNA reads TGTGCCAGCACCCCGGGACAGGGTTATGGCTACATCTTC.